This is a list of T cell receptor beta chains from one sample in a study of T cells in Graves' hyperthyroidism and ophthalmopathy. From the multiplex PCR reads, TCRdb called clonotypes with MiXCR, one entry per CDR3 protein. The sample records roughly 500,000 distinct CDR3 sequences, more than 45% being singletons. The source material was peripheral blood or thyroid tissue (not recorded which). The receptors originated from an adult woman with Graves' disease, either hyperthyroidism or ophthalmopathy (not recorded which). CDR3s include the opening cysteine and the closing phenylalanine or tryptophan. D genes are given only for firm matches. Where a row states a size, it is once, few, many or the class of an expanded clone; other rows omit it.

v_call	clone_size	d_call	j_call	cdr3_aa	cdr3_nt
TRBV27	many	TRBD1	TRBJ2-5	CASSSGTGGAETQYF	TGTGCCAGCAGTTCCGGGACAGGGGGCGCGGAGACCCAGTACTTC
TRBV9	-	-	TRBJ2-6	CASSVQGAGANVLTF	TGTGCCAGCAGCGTACAGGGTGCTGGGGCCAACGTCCTGACTTTC
TRBV12-3/TRBV12-4	many	-	TRBJ2-5	CASSLTHGETQYF	TGTGCCAGCAGTTTGACCCACGGCGAGACCCAGTACTTC
TRBV29-1	many	-	TRBJ1-2	CSVGTLPGYTF	TGCAGCGTTGGGACCCTACCAGGCTACACCTTC
TRBV10-2	-	-	TRBJ1-1	CASSPGPANTEAFF	TGCGCCAGCAGCCCGGGCCCTGCTAACACTGAAGCTTTCTTT
TRBV5-1	-	TRBD1	TRBJ1-6	CASKRGGQTNSPLHF	TGCGCCAGCAAGAGAGGGGGACAGACCAATTCACCCCTCCACTTT
TRBV5-1	few	-	TRBJ1-1	CASSPGLSEAFF	TGCGCCAGCAGCCCAGGGTTATCTGAAGCTTTCTTT
TRBV29-1	few	-	TRBJ1-1	CSLVANTEAFF	TGCAGCTTGGTAGCGAACACTGAAGCTTTCTTT
TRBV10-3	-	-	TRBJ2-2	CAWTSKGGGNTGELFF	TGTGCCTGGACCTCTAAGGGGGGAGGGAACACCGGGGAGCTGTTTTTT
TRBV19	-	-	TRBJ2-6	CASSLRGGYSGANVLTF	TGTGCCAGTAGTCTGCGAGGGGGGTACTCTGGGGCCAACGTCCTGACTTTC
TRBV5-4	many	TRBD2	TRBJ2-2	CASSRQSGRTTGELFF	TGTGCCAGCAGCCGACAAAGCGGGAGGACTACCGGGGAGCTGTTTTTT
TRBV5-8	many	TRBD1	TRBJ1-1	CASTLAETGYTEAFF	TGTGCCAGCACCTTGGCGGAGACAGGGTACACTGAAGCTTTCTTT
TRBV6-1	-	TRBD1	TRBJ1-1	CASNPTGGSTEAFF	TGTGCCAGCAATCCCACAGGGGGTTCGACTGAAGCTTTCTTT